The sequence of this T cell receptor beta chain was determined in a study of cytomegalovirus exposure and HLA in healthy donors. Background on the study: When 350 to 500 donors were genotyped, roughly four fifths of them were found to fall in the Caucasian-associated ancestry cluster.

Concerning this clone itself: What it recognizes is unknown.

Study-level points and caveats: Upon later analysis, HLA-associated TCR beta chains proved more clonally expanded than other, equally common chains. Rarity marked most TCR sequences, yet some public TCRs occurred in many donors. V- and J-gene trimming in TCR beta was tied to a missense DCLRE1C variant by an analysis performed later.

PCR involved 60 Vbeta and 13 Jbeta primers. Sequencing was performed with immunoSEQ multiplex PCR; in TCRdb, only in-frame clones are kept and a portion is missing. The top ten clones hold roughly 1.5% of a sample with some 200,000 clones, 65% to 90% of them seen once. This CDR3 has 16 amino acids. Germline-derived CDR1 and CDR2 are SGHRS and YFSETQ. V gave up 4 bases and J gave up 0 bases, with 13 bases separating them. This chain connects TRBV5-1 to TRBJ1-4, with D maybe TRBD1 (5 bases). Sequenced material: PBMCs. This TCR was sampled from a girl aged 10-17 years in good health and CMV-seronegative. Written as DNA, the CDR3 is TGCGCCAGCAGCCCTGACACAGGAGCAACTAATGAAAAACTGTTTTTT. Translation: CASSPDTGATNEKLFF.